The next 29 T cell receptor beta chains were all read from a single sample in a study of OX40 agonist ivuxolimab in advanced cancers. Library creation used the immunoSEQ multiplex PCR assay. TCRdb mirrors the immuneACCESS table, restricted to in-frame sequences. Some clones are absent from its copies; in checked studies, under half trace to an unresolved V gene, and the reason for the others is unknown. The sample table records 55,000 to 65,000 clones; around 92% of these occur just once. More than 20% of the sample comes from the top ten. The input for sequencing was CD4+ or CD8+ T cells sorted from blood, taken in a trial of the OX40 agonist ivuxolimab. These receptors were collected from an adult with an advanced solid tumor such as melanoma, head and neck, liver or kidney cancer.

J is TRBJ1-2 and V is TRBV7-8, with D unresolved. From germline, CDR1 is SGHVS and CDR2 FQNEAQ. The CDR3 has 16 residues. The V end was cut by 5 bases, the J end by 0 bases, with 16 bases between. Written as DNA, the CDR3 is TGTGCCAGCAGCATCCTAAGCGGGTATACTAACTATGGCTACACCTTC. Translation gives CASSILSGYTNYGYTF.

The V and J genes are TRBV27 and TRBJ1-5; no reliable D call. The germline V gene encodes CDR1 MNHEY and CDR2 SMNVEV (reference sequence). The CDR3 consists of 16 residues. The germline V and J ends were trimmed by 4 bases and 5 bases, with 18 bases remaining between them. CDR3 bases: TGTGCCAGCAGTTCGGGATTTGGGATAGCGGATCAGCCCCAGCATTTT. Encoded protein: CASSSGFGIADQPQHF.

This chain connects TRBV15 to TRBJ2-7, with D hard to call. Germline V gene lookup returns CDR1 LNHNV and CDR2 YYDKDF (reference sequence). There are 13 residues in the CDR3. The V end lost 3 bases, the J end lost 6 bases, and 12 bases lay between the germline ends. The CDR3 reads CATSSSRVGEQYV. The CDR3 DNA reads TGTGCCACCAGCAGCTCTAGAGTAGGCGAGCAGTACGTC.

The chain joins TRBV6-5 to TRBJ2-5; the D is unclear. Trimming left V 6 bases short and J 3 bases short, with 8 bases between. Germline V gives CDR1 MNHEY, CDR2 SVGAGI. The CDR3 loop spans 12 amino acids. The DNA of the CDR3 is TGTGCCAGCAGAGGTTTAGAAGAGACCCAGTACTTC. It is translated as CASRGLEETQYF.

V usage is TRBV15 and J usage is TRBJ2-1, with 7 positions matching TRBD2. The ends lost 1 base at V and 7 bases at J; junction bases unmatched: 13. The CDR3 extends over 17 amino acids. Germline V gene sequence: CDR1 LNHNV, CDR2 YYDKDF (reference sequence). CDR3 sequence (DNA): TGTGCCACCAGCAGAGGACCCTCCGTGGCGGGAGTTAATGAGCAGTTCTTC. Encoded protein: CATSRGPSVAGVNEQFF.

V gene TRBV9 combines with J gene TRBJ1-1; 7 bases fit TRBD1. The CDR3 is 15 amino acids. Trimming removed 0 bases from V and 1 base from J; junction bases left unmatched: 3. Germline CDR1 reads SGDLS; CDR2 reads YYNGEE. The CDR3 DNA reads as TGTGCCAGCAGCGTAGGGTGGGACAGGAACACTGAAGCTTTCTTT. It yields the protein CASSVGWDRNTEAFF. Full variable domain (missing parts from reference TRBV9 and TRBJ1-1): DSGVTQTPKHLITATGQRVTLRCSPRSGDLSVYWYQQSLDQGLQFLIQYYNGEERAKGNILERFSAQQFPDLHSELNLSSLELGDSALYFCASSVGWDRNTEAFFGQGTRLTVV.

The rearrangement links TRBV6-1 to TRBJ1-5; D is unclear. The CDR3 runs 17 residues. CDR1 and CDR2 from the germline V gene are MNHNS and SASEGT. Trimming cost V 0 bases and J 0 bases, with 12 bases left between them. CDR3 DNA: TGTGCCAGCAGTGAAGCGCGACTGGGAGTTAGCAATCAGCCCCAGCATTTT. Protein sequence: CASSEARLGVSNQPQHF.

The V gene is TRBV6-5, the J gene TRBJ2-2; D is unresolved. The CDR3 consists of 15 residues. The V gene lost 7 bases and the J gene lost 2 bases, with 14 bases spanning the gap. CDR1 is MNHEY, CDR2 SVGAGI, per germline. CDR3 in DNA: TGTGCCAGCACCCCTTTCGAACTTAACACCGGGGAGCTGTTTTTT. This encodes CASTPFELNTGELFF.

As regards this clone: Compared with germline, one end of the junction differs, possibly owing to a read error. The rearrangement links TRBV10-3 to TRBJ2-1, with D tentatively TRBD1 (5 bases). This CDR3 comprises 12 residues. Germline values: CDR1 ENHRY, CDR2 SYGVKD. CDR3 sequence reads: CAIRTSSNEQFF. The CDR3 DNA reads TGTGCCATCCGGACATCCTCCAATGAGCAGTTCTTC.

V and J are TRBV5-4 and TRBJ2-1; the match to TRBD2 covers 7 bases. J gave up 7 bases and V 3 bases, and 7 bases lay outside the gene matches. Germline CDR1 and CDR2: SGHNT and YYREEE (reference sequence). This CDR3 has 14 amino acids. CDR3: CASSYNTRENEQFF. The CDR3 nucleotides read TGTGCCAGCAGCTACAATACGCGGGAGAATGAGCAGTTCTTC.

The rearrangement joins TRBV11-3 to TRBJ1-1, with TRBD1 matching over 7 bases. The V gene end was trimmed by 5 bases and the J gene end by 5 bases; junction bases not matched to a gene: 5. The CDR3 loop spans 13 amino acids. CDR1 and CDR2 from the germline V gene are SGHNT and YENEEA. The CDR3 DNA reads as TGTGCCAGCAGCCCAGGGACAGAAACTGAAGCTTTCTTT. Translation: CASSPGTETEAFF.

V and J are TRBV9 and TRBJ2-7; no definite D call. The CDR3 extends over 13 amino acids. Trimming left V 3 bases short and J 7 bases short, with 14 bases between. Germline CDR1 is SGDLS and CDR2 is YYNGEE. This CDR3 is CASSAPVSREQYF. The CDR3 DNA reads TGTGCCAGCAGCGCCCCAGTATCGCGGGAGCAGTACTTC.

For the CDR3, the DNA is TGTGCCAGCAGCTTGGGTCAGGGGTTGAACACTGAAGCTTTCTTT. Translating gives CASSLGQGLNTEAFF. This chain links TRBV5-4 with TRBJ1-1, with D possibly being TRBD1 (6 bases). CDR1 SGHNT and CDR2 YYREEE come from the germline V gene (reference sequence). Trimming stripped 0 bases from V and 0 bases from J, with 9 bases between. This CDR3 comprises 15 residues.

The genes are TRBV28 and TRBJ1-2; TRBD1 matches 9 bases. J was trimmed by 8 bases and V by 6 bases; bases with no gene match: 13. The CDR3 is 15 residues long. The V gene's germline CDR1 is MDHEN and CDR2 SYDVKM. The chain's CDR3 is CASRQTGQGPGGYTF. The CDR3 DNA sequence: TGTGCCAGCAGGCAGACGGGACAGGGACCGGGAGGCTACACCTTC.

The V gene is TRBV7-6, the J gene TRBJ2-3; the D is unclear. The CDR3 covers 12 residues. In germline, CDR1 is SGHVS, CDR2 FNYEAQ. V was pared by 0 bases and J by 2 bases, with 0 bases between. The CDR3 bases are TGTGCCAGCAGCTTAGCCACAGATACGCAGTATTTT. Its translation: CASSLATDTQYF.

The CDR3 region is CASIQRFSGNTIYF. CDR3 bases: TGTGCCAGCATCCAACGATTCTCTGGAAACACCATATATTTT. The chain couples TRBV28 to TRBJ1-3, with unresolved D. Trimming left V 7 bases short and J 0 bases short, with 10 bases between. CDR3 length: 14 residues. Germline CDR1 and CDR2: MDHEN and SYDVKM.

The gene calls are TRBV28 and TRBJ1-5; D is perhaps TRBD1 (5 bases). V was pared by 5 bases and J by 8 bases, with 19 bases between. The CDR3 runs 15 residues. Per germline, CDR1 MDHEN and CDR2 SYDVKM. CDR3 residues: CASSPWGLAREPQHF. The DNA of the CDR3 is TGTGCCAGCAGTCCATGGGGCCTAGCCAGGGAGCCCCAGCATTTT.

The V gene is TRBV29-1, the J gene TRBJ2-7; the D gene is possibly TRBD2 (5 bases). The V end was cut by 4 bases, the J end by 3 bases, with 16 bases between. The germline gives CDR1 SQVTM, CDR2 ANQGSEA. The CDR3 covers 14 residues. CDR3 nucleotides: TGCAGCGTTGCCGGGGTGGTCAAAGACTACGAGCAGTACTTC. It specifies CSVAGVVKDYEQYF.

The chain carries TRBV19 and TRBJ2-7; perhaps TRBD2 as D (6 bases). Germline CDR1 reads LNHDA; CDR2 reads SQIVND (reference sequence). Deletions cut 5 bases from V and 4 bases from J, with 15 bases between. The CDR3 runs 14 residues. As DNA, the CDR3 is TGTGCCAGTAGTCTGGGACTTTGGGGGTACGAGCAGTACTTC. Translated: CASSLGLWGYEQYF.

This clone came up once. The rearrangement links TRBV4-3 to TRBJ2-2; D is perhaps TRBD1 (5 bases). Germline V gives CDR1 LGHNA, CDR2 YSLEER. The CDR3 consists of 17 residues. The germline V and J ends were trimmed by 3 bases and 0 bases, with 14 bases remaining between them. The CDR3 coding sequence is TGCGCCAGCAGCCACCTGGGGCCGCCCGCGAACACCGGGGAGCTGTTTTTT. Translating gives CASSHLGPPANTGELFF.

V is TRBV28 and J is TRBJ2-7; possibly TRBD1 for D (5 bases). The CDR3 length is 13 residues. The germline V gene encodes CDR1 MDHEN and CDR2 SYDVKM. The V end was cut by 3 bases, the J end by 0 bases, with 6 bases between. CDR3 bases: TGTGCCAGCAGTTTGGGGCCCTCCTACGAGCAGTACGTC. This sequence encodes CASSLGPSYEQYV.

The chain's CDR3 is CASSLGFLARYEQYV. The CDR3 nucleotides are TGTGCCAGCAGCTTAGGTTTTCTAGCGAGATACGAGCAGTACGTC. The chain uses TRBV11-2 and TRBJ2-7; a possible D gene is TRBD2 (6 bases). Germline-derived CDR1 and CDR2 are SGHAT and FQNNGV. Trimming pared 1 base from V and 4 bases from J, leaving 14 bases between. The CDR3 has 15 amino acids.

The CDR3 nucleotides are TGTGCCAGCAACCGACTAGCGGGATACACAGATACGCAGTATTTT. Its protein is CASNRLAGYTDTQYF. The V call is TRBV7-9, the J call TRBJ2-3; 11 bases are a match to TRBD2. Trimming removed 7 bases from V and 2 bases from J; junction bases left unmatched: 5. CDR1 is SEHNR and CDR2 is FQNEAQ in the germline V gene (reference sequence). The CDR3 runs to 15 residues.

The gene calls are TRBV6-1 and TRBJ2-1; 7 bases fit TRBD2. This CDR3 contains 18 residues. V dropped 1 base and J dropped 4; count of bases not matched to a gene: 13. Germline-derived CDR1 and CDR2 are MNHNS and SASEGT. The CDR3, as DNA: TGTGCCAGCAGTGAAGGGGGGTGGCTAGCGGAGGGGTACAATGAGCAGTTCTTC. Encoded protein: CASSEGGWLAEGYNEQFF.

This rearrangement joins TRBV19 to TRBJ2-1; the D gene is possibly TRBD2 (6 bases). The V end was cut by 4 bases, the J end by 8 bases, with 18 bases between. The V gene's germline CDR1 is LNHDA and CDR2 SQIVND (reference sequence). The CDR3 is 15 amino acids. The CDR3 sequence is CASSSAPEGPYEQFF. The CDR3 bases are TGTGCCAGTAGTAGTGCTCCGGAGGGCCCGTATGAGCAGTTCTTC.

The chain couples TRBV28 to TRBJ2-6; D uncertain. The CDR3 consists of 16 residues. Germline V CDR1 and CDR2: MDHEN, SYDVKM. V was cut by 5 bases and J by 4 bases, with 15 bases left in between. The CDR3, as DNA: TGTGCCAGCAGTCTCGAAGGTGACCTCGGGGCCAACGTCCTGACTTTC. Translating it yields CASSLEGDLGANVLTF.

This rearrangement joins TRBV4-2 to TRBJ2-6; D remains unclear. The germline CDR1 and CDR2 sequences are LGHNA and YNFKEQ. The CDR3 spans 17 residues. V dropped 0 bases and J dropped 3 bases, with 12 bases sitting between them. The CDR3 loop reads CASSQEDFLHGANVLTF. Written as DNA, the CDR3 is TGTGCCAGCAGCCAAGAAGATTTCTTGCATGGGGCCAACGTCCTGACTTTC.

This clone was recorded once. The chain carries TRBV19 and TRBJ2-3; no definite D call. The CDR3 runs 13 residues. CDR1 and CDR2 (germline): LNHDA, SQIVND (reference sequence). Between the trimmed V and J ends, which lost 0 bases and 2 bases, there was a span of 3 bases. CDR3: CASSIDPTDTQYF. DNA of the CDR3: TGTGCCAGTAGTATAGATCCCACAGATACGCAGTATTTT.

This chain connects TRBV19 to TRBJ1-3; unclear D gene. V shed 4 bases and J shed 0 bases, with 16 bases lying between them. Germline-derived CDR1 and CDR2 are LNHDA and SQIVND (reference sequence). CDR3 size: 17 residues. In nucleotides, the CDR3 is TGTGCCAGTAGTAACCCTGGACGGATCAGCTCTGGAAACACCATATATTTT. It codes for CASSNPGRISSGNTIYF. Drawing the rest from reference TRBV19 and TRBJ1-3, the complete variable domain is DGGITQSPKYLFRKEGQNVTLSCEQNLNHDAMYWYRQDPGQGLRLIYYSQIVNDFQKGDIAEGYSVSREKKESFPLTVTSAQKNPTAFYLCASSNPGRISSGNTIYFGEGSWLTVV.